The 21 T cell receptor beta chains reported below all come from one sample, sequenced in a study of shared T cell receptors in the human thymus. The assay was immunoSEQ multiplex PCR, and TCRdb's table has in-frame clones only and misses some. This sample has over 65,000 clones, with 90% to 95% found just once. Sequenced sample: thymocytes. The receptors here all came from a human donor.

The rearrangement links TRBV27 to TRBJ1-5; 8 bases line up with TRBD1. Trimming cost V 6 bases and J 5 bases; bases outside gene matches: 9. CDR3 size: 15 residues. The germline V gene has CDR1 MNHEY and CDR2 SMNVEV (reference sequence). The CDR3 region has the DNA TGTGCCAGCAGGAACGACAGGGGCGGGGATCAGCCCCAGCATTTT. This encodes CASRNDRGGDQPQHF.

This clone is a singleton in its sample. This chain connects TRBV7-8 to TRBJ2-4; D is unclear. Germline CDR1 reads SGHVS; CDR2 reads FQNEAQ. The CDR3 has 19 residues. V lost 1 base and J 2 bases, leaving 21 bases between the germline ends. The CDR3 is CASSLESGNMGRSKNIQYF. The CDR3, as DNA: TGTGCCAGCAGCTTAGAGTCGGGTAACATGGGAAGGTCCAAAAACATTCAGTACTTC.

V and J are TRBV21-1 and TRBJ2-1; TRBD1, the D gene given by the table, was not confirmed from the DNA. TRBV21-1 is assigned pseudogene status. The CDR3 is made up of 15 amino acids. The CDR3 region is CASSRPGQEGNEQFF. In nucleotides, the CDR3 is TGTGCCAGCAGCAGACCGGGACAGGAAGGTAATGAGCAGTTCTTC.

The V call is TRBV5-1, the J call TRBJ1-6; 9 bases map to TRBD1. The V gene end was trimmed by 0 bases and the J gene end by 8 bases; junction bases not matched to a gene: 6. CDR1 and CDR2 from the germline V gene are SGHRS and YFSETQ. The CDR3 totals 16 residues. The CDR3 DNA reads TGCGCCAGCAGCTTGGGGGGCTACAGGGGGCATTCACCCCTCCACTTT. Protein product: CASSLGGYRGHSPLHF.

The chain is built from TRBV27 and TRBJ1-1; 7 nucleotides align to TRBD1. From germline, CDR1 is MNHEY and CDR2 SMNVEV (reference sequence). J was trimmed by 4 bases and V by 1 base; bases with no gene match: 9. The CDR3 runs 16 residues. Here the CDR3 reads CASSLFPGGESTEAFF. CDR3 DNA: TGTGCCAGCAGTTTATTTCCAGGGGGAGAGAGCACTGAAGCTTTCTTT.

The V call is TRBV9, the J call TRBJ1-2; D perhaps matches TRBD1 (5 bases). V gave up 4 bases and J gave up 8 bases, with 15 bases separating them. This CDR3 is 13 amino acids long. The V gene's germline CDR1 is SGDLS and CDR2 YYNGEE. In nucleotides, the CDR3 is TGTGCCAGCAGCCTGCAAGGGGCGCGAGGCTACACCTTC. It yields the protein CASSLQGARGYTF.

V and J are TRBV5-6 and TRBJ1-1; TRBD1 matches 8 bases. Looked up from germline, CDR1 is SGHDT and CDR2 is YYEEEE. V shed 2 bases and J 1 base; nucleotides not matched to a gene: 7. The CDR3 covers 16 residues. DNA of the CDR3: TGTGCCAGCAGCTTACAGGGGGTAAAGACGAACACTGAAGCTTTCTTT. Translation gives CASSLQGVKTNTEAFF.

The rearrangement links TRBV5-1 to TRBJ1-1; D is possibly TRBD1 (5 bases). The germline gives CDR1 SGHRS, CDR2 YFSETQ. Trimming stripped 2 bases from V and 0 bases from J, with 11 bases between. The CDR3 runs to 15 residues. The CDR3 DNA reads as TGCGCCAGCAGCTTAGACGGGGGTATGAACACTGAAGCTTTCTTT. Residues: CASSLDGGMNTEAFF.

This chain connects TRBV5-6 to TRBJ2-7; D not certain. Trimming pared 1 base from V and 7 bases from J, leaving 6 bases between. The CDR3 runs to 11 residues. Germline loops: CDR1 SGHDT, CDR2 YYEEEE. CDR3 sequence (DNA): TGTGCCAGCAGCTTGTGGGGTGAGCAGTACTTC. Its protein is CASSLWGEQYF. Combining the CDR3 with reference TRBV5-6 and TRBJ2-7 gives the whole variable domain DAGVTQSPTHLIKTRGQQVTLRCSPKSGHDTVSWYQQALGQGPQFIFQYYEEEERQRGNFPDRFSGHQFPNYSSELNVNALLLGDSALYLCASSLWGEQYFGPGTRLTVT.

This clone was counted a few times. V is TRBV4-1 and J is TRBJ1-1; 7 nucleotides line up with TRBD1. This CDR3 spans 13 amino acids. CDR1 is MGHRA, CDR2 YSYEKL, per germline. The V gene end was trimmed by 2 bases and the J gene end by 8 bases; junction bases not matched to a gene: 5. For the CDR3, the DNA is TGCGCCAGCAGCCAATTGGAGGGGGCGGAAGCTTTCTTT. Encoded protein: CASSQLEGAEAFF.

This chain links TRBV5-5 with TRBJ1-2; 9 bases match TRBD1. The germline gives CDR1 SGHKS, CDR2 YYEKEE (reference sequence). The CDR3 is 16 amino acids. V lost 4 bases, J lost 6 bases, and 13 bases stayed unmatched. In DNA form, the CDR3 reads TGTGCCAGCAGCAGGGGGGACAGGGAGTTAGGGGATGGCTACACCTTC. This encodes CASSRGDRELGDGYTF.

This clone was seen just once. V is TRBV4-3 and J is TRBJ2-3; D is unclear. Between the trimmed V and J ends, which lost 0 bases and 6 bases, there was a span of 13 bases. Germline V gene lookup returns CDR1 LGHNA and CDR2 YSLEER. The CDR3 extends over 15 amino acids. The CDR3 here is CASSQEGPPHDTQYF. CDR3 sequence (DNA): TGCGCCAGCAGCCAAGAAGGTCCCCCCCACGATACGCAGTATTTT.

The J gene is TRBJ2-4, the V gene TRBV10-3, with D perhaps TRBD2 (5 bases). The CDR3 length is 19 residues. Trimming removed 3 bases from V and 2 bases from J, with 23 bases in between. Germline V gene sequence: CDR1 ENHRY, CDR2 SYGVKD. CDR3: CAISDKLVDWSVPKNIQYF. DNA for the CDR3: TGTGCCATCAGTGATAAACTAGTGGATTGGTCCGTTCCCAAAAACATTCAGTACTTC.

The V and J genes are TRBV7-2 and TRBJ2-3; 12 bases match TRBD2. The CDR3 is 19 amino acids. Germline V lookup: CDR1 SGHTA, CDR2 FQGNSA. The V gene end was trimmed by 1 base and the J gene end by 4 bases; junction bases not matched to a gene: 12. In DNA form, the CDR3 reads TGTGCCAGCAGCTTAGAACTCGGACTAGCGGGATCTCGGGCAGATACGCAGTATTTT. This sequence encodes CASSLELGLAGSRADTQYF.

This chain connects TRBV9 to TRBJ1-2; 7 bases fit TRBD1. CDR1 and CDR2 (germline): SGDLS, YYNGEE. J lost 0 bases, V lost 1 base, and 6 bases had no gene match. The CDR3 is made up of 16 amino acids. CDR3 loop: CASSVIRDSPNYGYTF. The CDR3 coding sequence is TGTGCCAGCAGCGTAATCCGGGACAGCCCTAACTATGGCTACACCTTC.

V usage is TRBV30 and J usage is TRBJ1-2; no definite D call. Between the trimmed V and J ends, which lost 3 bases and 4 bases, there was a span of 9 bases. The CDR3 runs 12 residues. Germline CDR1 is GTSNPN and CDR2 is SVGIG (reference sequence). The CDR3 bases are TGTGCCTGGAGGACAAAAGCCTATGGCTACACCTTC. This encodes CAWRTKAYGYTF.

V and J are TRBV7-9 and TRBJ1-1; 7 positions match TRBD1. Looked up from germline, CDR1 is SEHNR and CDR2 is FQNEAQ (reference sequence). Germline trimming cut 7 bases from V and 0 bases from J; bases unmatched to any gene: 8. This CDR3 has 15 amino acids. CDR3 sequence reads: CASNGGGLLNTEAFF. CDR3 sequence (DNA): TGTGCCAGCAACGGAGGGGGCCTCCTGAACACTGAAGCTTTCTTT.

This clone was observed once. The CDR3 DNA reads TGTGCCAGCATCAAAACAATCCGTCGAGAGACCCAGTACTTC. It translates to CASIKTIRRETQYF. The chain recombines TRBV7-4 with TRBJ2-5; no firm D call. This CDR3 region has 14 residues. Deletions cut 7 bases from V and 4 bases from J, with 16 bases between. Germline CDR1 is SGHVT and CDR2 is SQSDAQ.

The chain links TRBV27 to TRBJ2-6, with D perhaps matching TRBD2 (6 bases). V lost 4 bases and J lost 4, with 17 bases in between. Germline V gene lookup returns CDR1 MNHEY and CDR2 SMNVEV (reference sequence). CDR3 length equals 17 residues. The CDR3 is CASSSGVSAPGANVLTF. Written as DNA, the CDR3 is TGTGCCAGCAGTTCGGGGGTTAGCGCCCCCGGGGCCAACGTCCTGACTTTC.

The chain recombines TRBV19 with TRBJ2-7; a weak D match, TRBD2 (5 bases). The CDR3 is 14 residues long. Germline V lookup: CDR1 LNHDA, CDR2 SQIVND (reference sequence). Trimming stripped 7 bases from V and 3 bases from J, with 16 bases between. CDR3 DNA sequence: TGTGCCAGTACCCCGGGGATAGGTAGCTACGAGCAGTACTTC. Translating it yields CASTPGIGSYEQYF.

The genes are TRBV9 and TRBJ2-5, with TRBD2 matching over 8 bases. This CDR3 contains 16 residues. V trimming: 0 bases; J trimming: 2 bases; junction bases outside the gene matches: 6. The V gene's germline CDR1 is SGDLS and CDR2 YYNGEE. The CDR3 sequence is CASSVEAGLAQETQYF. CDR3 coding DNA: TGTGCCAGCAGCGTAGAGGCCGGACTAGCTCAAGAGACCCAGTACTTC.